The T cell receptor (beta chain) under discussion was sequenced for a study of shared clonotypes between healthy human individuals. General observations from the study: Sequencing depth was expected to influence donor clonotype sharing. The naive CD4 repertoires of several donors were compared, and roughly 5.1% of clonotypes were shared. Depth was large, yet rarefaction showed that sorted-subset sequencing was incomplete.

In germline, CDR1 is SEHNR, CDR2 FQNEAQ (reference sequence). This CDR3 has 12 residues. V was cut by 1 base and J by 12 bases, with 10 bases left in between. There are a few counts of this clone. What it recognizes is unknown. Sorted-subset replicate PCRs used around 200 ng of genomic DNA. This amount corresponded to 30,000 to 35,000 T cell genomes. TCRdb's copy holds only in-frame clones and misses some; the assay was immunoSEQ multiplex PCR. The sample gives 1.6 million or so clones, 95% to 97% of which show up once; approximately 1% is in the top ten. The sample taken for sequencing was naive CD4+ T cells sorted from blood. Subset here: CD45RA+ positively selected. This receptor was identified in a man aged 30-40 years in good health. The chain joins TRBV7-9 to TRBJ2-1; no firm D call. CDR3 region: CASSLEGTLQFF. DNA for the CDR3: TGTGCCAGCAGCTTAGAGGGCACTTTGCAGTTCTTC.